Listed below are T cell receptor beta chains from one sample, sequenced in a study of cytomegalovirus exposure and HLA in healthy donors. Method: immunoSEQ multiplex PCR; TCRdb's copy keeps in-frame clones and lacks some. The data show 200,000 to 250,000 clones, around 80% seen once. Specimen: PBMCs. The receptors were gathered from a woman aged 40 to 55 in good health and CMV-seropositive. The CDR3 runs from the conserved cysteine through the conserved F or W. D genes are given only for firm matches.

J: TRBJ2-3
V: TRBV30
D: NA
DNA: TGTGCCTGGAGTGCGATTTGGCCTAGCACAGATACGCAGTATTTT
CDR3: CAWSAIWPSTDTQYF

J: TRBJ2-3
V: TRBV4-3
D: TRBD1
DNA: TGCGCCAGCAGCCAACCAGGACAGGGGGTTTTGGCAGATACGCAGTATTTT
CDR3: CASSQPGQGVLADTQYF

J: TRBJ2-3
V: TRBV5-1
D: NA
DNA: TGCGCCAGCAGCTTGGTACGGGGTGAGACAGATACGCAGTATTTT
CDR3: CASSLVRGETDTQYF

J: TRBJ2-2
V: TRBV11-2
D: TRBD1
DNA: TGTGCCAGCAGCTTAGGGACAGGAGGCACCGGGGAGCTGTTTTTT
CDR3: CASSLGTGGTGELFF

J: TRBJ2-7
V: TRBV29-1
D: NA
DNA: TGCAGCGTTGAAGAGCCAGGGAGGCACTACGAGCAGTACTTC
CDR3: CSVEEPGRHYEQYF

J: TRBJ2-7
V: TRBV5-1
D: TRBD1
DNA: TGCGCCAGCAGCTTCGGACAGGGGATATCCTACGAGCAGTACTTC
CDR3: CASSFGQGISYEQYF

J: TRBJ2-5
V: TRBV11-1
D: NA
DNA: TGTGCCAGCAGCACAGGGTCGCGCCACCAATCCCAAGAGACCCAGTACTTC
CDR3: CASSTGSRHQSQETQYF

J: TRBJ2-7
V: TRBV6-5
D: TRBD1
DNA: TGTGCCAGCAGGGGGACAGGGAGCTCCTACGAGCAGTACTTC
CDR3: CASRGTGSSYEQYF

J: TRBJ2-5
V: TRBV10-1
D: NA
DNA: TGCGCCAGCAGTGAAAATTTTGGGGCGACCCAGTACTTC
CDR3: CASSENFGATQYF

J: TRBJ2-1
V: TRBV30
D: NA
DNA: TGTGCCTGGAACGAAGGTCTGGGCGACGTCAACAGGGCGGCGTTCTTC
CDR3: CAWNEGLGDVNRAAFF

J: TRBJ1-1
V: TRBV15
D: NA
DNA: TGTGCCACCAGCAGAGGACTAGGGCTGGTCGAAGCTTTCTTT
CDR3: CATSRGLGLVEAFF

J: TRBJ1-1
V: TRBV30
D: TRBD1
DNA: TGTGCCTGGAGTGTTGGGACAGGGTTATTGGACACTGAAGCTTTCTTT
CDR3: CAWSVGTGLLDTEAFF

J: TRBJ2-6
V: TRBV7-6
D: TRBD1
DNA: TGTGCCAGCAGCTTGACAGGGGGCCTCACTGGGGCCAACGTCCTGACTTTC
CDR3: CASSLTGGLTGANVLTF

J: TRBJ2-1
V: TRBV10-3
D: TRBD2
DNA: TGTGCCATCAGTGAGCGGACTAGCGGGATCTACAATGAGCAGTTCTTC
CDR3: CAISERTSGIYNEQFF

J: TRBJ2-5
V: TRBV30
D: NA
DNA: TGTGCCTGGAGTGTACCCCGAGTACAAGAGACCCAGTACTTC
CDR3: CAWSVPRVQETQYF

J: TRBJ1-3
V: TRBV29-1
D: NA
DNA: TGCAGCGTTGAAGATTTGTTCGGGGGGCACGGAAACACCATATATTTT
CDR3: CSVEDLFGGHGNTIYF